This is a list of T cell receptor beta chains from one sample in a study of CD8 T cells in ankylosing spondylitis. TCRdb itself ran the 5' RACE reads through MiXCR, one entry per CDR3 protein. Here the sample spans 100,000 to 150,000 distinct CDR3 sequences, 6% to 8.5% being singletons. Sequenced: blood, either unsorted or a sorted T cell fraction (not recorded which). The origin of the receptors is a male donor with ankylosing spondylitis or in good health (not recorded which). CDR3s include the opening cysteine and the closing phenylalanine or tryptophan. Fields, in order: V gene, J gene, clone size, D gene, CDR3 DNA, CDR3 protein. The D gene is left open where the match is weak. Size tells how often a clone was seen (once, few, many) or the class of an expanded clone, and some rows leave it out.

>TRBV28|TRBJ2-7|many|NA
TGTGCCAGCAGTTTATCGGCTACCTTCTACGAGCAGTACTTC
CASSLSATFYEQYF
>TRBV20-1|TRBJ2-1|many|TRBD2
TGCAGTGCTAGAGATCACGTAGCGGGGTCCTTCTACAATGAGCAGTTCTTC
CSARDHVAGSFYNEQFF
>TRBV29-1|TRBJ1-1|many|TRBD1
TGCAGCGTTGAAGTCGGCCAGGGGGACGGGGCTTTCTTT
CSVEVGQGDGAFF
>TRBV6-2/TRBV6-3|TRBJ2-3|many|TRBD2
TGTGCCAGCTCCACAATGGGACTACTGATTGATACGCAGTATTTT
CASSTMGLLIDTQYF
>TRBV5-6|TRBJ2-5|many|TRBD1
TGTGCCAGCAGCTTGGAGGGGACAGTCCAAGAGACCCAGTACTTC
CASSLEGTVQETQYF
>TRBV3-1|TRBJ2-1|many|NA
TGTGCCAGCAGCCAATTGGGGGAGAGCTCCTACAATGAGCAGTTCTTC
CASSQLGESSYNEQFF
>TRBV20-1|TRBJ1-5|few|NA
TGCAGTGCTAGGAGGACAGCCAGCAATCAGCCCCAGCATTTT
CSARRTASNQPQHF
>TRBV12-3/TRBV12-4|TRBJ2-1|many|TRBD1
TGTGCCAGCAGCAGTACAGGGGACCATGAGCAGTTCTTC
CASSSTGDHEQFF
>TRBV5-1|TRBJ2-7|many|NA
TGCGCCAGCAGCTTGGAACCCTCTGTCCTCTACGAGCAGTACTTC
CASSLEPSVLYEQYF
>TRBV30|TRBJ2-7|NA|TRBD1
TGTGCCTGGAGCGTGGGACAGGGGGCTTACGAGCAGTACTTC
CAWSVGQGAYEQYF
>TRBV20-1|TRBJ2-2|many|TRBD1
TGCAGTGCTACAACAGGGGTACTTTCCGGGGAGCTGTTTTTT
CSATTGVLSGELFF
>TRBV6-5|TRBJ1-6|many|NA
TGTGCCAGCAGTTACTCCTCCGGGGTTGGTTCACCCCTCCACTTT
CASSYSSGVGSPLHF
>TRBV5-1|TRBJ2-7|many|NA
TGCGCCAGCCGCTCGGGGAGCTCCTACGAGCAGTACTTC
CASRSGSSYEQYF
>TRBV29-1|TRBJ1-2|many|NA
TGCAGCGTTGTAGCCGATCGGGGATATGGCTACACCTTC
CSVVADRGYGYTF
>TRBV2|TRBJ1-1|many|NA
TGTGCCAGCAGGAGGGACGGGGCAAACACTGAAGCTTTCTTT
CASRRDGANTEAFF
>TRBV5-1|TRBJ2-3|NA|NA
TGCGCCAGCAGCTTGGTATGGGACCCACCAGCCACAGATACGCAGTATTTT
CASSLVWDPPATDTQYF
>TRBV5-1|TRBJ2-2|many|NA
TGCGCCAGCAGCTTGATACAGGGCGTTAGCGGGGAGCTGTTTTTT
CASSLIQGVSGELFF
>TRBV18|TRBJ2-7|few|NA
TGTGCCAGCTCACCACCGGGAGCCCACGAGCAGTACTTC
CASSPPGAHEQYF
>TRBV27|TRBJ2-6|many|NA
TGTGCCAGCAGTCGAATACTCAGCGGGGCCAACGTCCTGACTTTC
CASSRILSGANVLTF
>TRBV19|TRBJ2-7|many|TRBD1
TGTGCCAGTAGCCCCTTGGGACAGGGGTTCGACGAGCAGTACTTC
CASSPLGQGFDEQYF
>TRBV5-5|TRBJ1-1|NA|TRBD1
TGTGCCAGCAGCTTGTCAGGGGGGGGTGCAATGAACACTGAAGCTTTCTTT
CASSLSGGGAMNTEAFF
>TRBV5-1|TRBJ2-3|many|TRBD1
TGCGCCAGCAGTACCGGGACAGCTCGCACAGATACGCAGTATTTT
CASSTGTARTDTQYF
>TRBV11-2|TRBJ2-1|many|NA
TGTGCCAGCAGCTTAGATCGCGGACGTCAGTTCTTC
CASSLDRGRQFF